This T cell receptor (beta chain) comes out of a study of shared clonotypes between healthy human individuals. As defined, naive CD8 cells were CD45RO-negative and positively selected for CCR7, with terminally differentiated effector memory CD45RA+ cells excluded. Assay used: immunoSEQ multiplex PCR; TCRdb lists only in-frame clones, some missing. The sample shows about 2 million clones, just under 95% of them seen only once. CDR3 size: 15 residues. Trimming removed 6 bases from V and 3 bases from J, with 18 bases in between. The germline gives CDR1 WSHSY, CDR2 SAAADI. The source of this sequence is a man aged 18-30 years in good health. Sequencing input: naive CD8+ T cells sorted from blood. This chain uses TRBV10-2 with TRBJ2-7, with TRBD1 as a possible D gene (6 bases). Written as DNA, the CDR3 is TGCGCCAGCAGGCTAGGGGGAGCGATAGGCTACGAGCAGTACTTC. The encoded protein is CASRLGGAIGYEQYF.